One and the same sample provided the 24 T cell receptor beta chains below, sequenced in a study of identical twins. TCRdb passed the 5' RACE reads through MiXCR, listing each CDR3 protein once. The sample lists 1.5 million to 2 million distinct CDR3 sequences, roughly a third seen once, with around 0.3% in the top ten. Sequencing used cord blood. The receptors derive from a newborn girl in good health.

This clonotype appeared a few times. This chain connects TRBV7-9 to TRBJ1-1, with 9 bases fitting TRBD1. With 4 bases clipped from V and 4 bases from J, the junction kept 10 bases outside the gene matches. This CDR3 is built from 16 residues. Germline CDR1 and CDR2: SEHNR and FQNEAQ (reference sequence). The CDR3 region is CASSSRLGQGSTEAFF. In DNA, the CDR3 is TGTGCCAGCAGCTCCAGACTGGGACAGGGTAGCACTGAAGCTTTCTTT. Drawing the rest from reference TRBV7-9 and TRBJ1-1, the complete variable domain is DTGVSQNPRHKITKRGQNVTFRCDPISEHNRLYWYRQTLGQGPEFLTYFQNEAQLEKSRLLSDRFSAERPKGSFSTLEIQRTEQGDSAMYLCASSSRLGQGSTEAFFGQGTRLTVV.

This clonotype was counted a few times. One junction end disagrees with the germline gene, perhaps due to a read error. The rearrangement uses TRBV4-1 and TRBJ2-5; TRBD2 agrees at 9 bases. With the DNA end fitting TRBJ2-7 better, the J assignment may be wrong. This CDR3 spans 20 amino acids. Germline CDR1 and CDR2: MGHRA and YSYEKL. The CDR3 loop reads CASSQGILGILAGPSNEQYF. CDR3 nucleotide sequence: TGCGCCAGCAGCCAAGGGATTCTAGGGATTCTAGCGGGACCCTCCAACGAGCAGTACTTC.

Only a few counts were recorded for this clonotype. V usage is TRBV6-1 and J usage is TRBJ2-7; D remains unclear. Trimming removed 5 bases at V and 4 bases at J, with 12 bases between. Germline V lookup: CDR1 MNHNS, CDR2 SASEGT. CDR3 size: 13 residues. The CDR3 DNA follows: TGTGCCAGCAGTCCTCACGGACCTTACGAGCAGTACTTC. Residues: CASSPHGPYEQYF.

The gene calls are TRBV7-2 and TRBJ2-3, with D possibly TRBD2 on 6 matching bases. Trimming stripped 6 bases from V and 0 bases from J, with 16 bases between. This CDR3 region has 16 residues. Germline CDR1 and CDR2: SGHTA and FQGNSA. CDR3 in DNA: TGTGCCAGCAGACGTAGCGGATACACTAGCACAGATACGCAGTATTTT. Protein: CASRRSGYTSTDTQYF.

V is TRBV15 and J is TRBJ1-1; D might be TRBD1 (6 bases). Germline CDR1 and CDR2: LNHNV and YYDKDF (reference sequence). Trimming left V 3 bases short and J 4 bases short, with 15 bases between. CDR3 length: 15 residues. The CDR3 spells CATSRAPQGGTEAFF. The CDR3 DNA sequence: TGTGCCACCAGCAGGGCCCCACAGGGCGGCACTGAAGCTTTCTTT.

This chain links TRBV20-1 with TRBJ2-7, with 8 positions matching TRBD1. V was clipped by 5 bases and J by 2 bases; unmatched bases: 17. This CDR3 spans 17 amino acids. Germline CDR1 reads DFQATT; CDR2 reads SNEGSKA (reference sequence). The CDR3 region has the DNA TGCAGTGCTCCCCAAGACAGGGGCCCCTTAAAAACCTACGAGCAGTACTTC. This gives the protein CSAPQDRGPLKTYEQYF.

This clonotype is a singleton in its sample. The CDR3 sequence is CASSSRTGGNEQYF. The CDR3 bases are TGTGCCAGCAGTTCCCGGACAGGGGGCAATGAGCAGTACTTC. The chain carries TRBV12-3 or TRBV12-4 and TRBJ2-5, with 11 bases fitting TRBD1. The V and J ends lost 4 bases and 11 bases, in that order; junction bases with no gene match: 9. The CDR3 length is 14 residues.

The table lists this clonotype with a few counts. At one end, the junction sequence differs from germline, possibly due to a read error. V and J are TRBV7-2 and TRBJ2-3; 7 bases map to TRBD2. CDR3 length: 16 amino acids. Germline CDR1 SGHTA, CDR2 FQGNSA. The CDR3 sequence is CASSLVSSGSTDTQYF. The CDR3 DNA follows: TGCGCCAGCAGCTTGGTATCTAGCGGTAGCACAGATACGCAGTATTTT.

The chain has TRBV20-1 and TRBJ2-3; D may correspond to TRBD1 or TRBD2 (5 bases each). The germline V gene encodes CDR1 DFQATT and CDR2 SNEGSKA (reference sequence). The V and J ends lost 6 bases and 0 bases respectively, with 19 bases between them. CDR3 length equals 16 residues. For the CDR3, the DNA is TGCAGTGCATTTCAGTGGGGCGGGTCTAGCACAGATACGCAGTATTTT. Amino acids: CSAFQWGGSSTDTQYF.

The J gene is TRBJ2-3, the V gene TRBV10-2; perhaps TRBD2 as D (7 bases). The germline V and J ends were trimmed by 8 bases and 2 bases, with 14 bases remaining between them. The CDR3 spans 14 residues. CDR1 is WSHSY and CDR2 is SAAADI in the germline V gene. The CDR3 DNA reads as TGCGCCAGCCCGGGGGGCCCCTCCACAGATACGCAGTATTTT. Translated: CASPGGPSTDTQYF.

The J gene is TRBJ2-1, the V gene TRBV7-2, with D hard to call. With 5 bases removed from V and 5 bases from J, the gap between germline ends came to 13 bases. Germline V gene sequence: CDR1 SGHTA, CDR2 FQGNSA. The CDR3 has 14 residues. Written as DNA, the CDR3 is TGTGCCAGCAGCCCCCGTGTCGACAACAATGAGCAGTTCTTC. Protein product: CASSPRVDNNEQFF.

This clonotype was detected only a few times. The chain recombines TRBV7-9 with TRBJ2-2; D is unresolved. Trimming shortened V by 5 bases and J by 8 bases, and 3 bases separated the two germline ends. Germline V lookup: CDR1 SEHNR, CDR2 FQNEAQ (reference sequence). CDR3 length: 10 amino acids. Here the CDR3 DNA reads TGTGCCAGCAGCAAAGGGGAGCTGTTTTTT. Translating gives CASSKGELFF.

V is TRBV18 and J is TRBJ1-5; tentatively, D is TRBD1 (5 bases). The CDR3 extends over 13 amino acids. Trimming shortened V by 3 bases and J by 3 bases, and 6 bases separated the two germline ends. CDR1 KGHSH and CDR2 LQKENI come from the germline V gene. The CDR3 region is CASSPDNNQPQHF. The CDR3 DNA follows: TGTGCCAGCTCACCGGACAACAATCAGCCCCAGCATTTT.

The CDR3 loop is CSARDRKNTDTQYF. CDR3 nucleotides: TGCAGTGCCCGGGACAGGAAAAACACAGATACGCAGTATTTT. The chain has TRBV20-1 and TRBJ2-3; TRBD1 agrees at 8 bases. CDR1 is DFQATT and CDR2 is SNEGSKA in the germline V gene (reference sequence). CDR3 length: 14 amino acids. With V trimmed by 6 bases and J by 2 bases, 7 bases remained unmatched.

In DNA form, the CDR3 reads TGCGCCAGCAGCACGTGGGGCGGGAAAGACGCTGAGCAGTTCTTC. This codes for CASSTWGGKDAEQFF. This chain uses TRBV5-1 with TRBJ2-1; a weak D match, TRBD2 (6 bases). V shed 4 bases and J shed 9 bases, with 20 bases lying between them. CDR1 is SGHRS and CDR2 is YFSETQ in the germline V gene. The CDR3 spans 15 residues.

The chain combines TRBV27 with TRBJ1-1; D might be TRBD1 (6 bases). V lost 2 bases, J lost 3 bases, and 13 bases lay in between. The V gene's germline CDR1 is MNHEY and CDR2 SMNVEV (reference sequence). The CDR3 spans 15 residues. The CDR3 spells CASSLSRQVDTEAFF. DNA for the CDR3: TGTGCCAGCAGTTTAAGTCGACAGGTGGACACTGAAGCTTTCTTT.

CDR3 in amino acids: CSARGGGAPYNEQFF. The DNA of the CDR3 is TGCAGTGCTAGAGGTGGGGGAGCCCCCTACAATGAGCAGTTCTTC. The chain combines TRBV20-1 with TRBJ2-1; D might be TRBD1 or TRBD2, each matching 5 bases. Trimming left V 1 base short and J 2 bases short, with 12 bases between. Germline assignment: CDR1 DFQATT and CDR2 SNEGSKA (reference sequence). The CDR3 is made up of 15 amino acids.

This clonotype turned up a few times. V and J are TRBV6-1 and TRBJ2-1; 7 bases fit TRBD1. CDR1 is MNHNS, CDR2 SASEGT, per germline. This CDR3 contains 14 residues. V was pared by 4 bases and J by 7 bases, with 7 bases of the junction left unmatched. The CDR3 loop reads CASSVRTGANEQFF. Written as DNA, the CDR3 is TGTGCCAGCAGTGTCCGAACAGGGGCGAATGAGCAGTTCTTC.

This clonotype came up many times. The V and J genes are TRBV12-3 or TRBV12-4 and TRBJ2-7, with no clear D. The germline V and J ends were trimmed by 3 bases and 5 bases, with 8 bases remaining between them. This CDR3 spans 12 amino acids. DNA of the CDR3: TGTGCCAGCAGTTTCAGGATTAACGAGCAGTACTTC. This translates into CASSFRINEQYF.

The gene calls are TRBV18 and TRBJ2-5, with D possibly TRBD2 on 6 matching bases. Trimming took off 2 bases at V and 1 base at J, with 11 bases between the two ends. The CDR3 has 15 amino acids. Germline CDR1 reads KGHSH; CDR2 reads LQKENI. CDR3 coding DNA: TGTGCCAGCTCACCAGGAGGAGGGATCCAAGAGACCCAGTACTTC. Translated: CASSPGGGIQETQYF. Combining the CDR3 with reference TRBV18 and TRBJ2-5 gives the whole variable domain NAGVMQNPRHLVRRRGQEARLRCSPMKGHSHVYWYRQLPEEGLKFMVYLQKENIIDESGMPKERFSAEFPKEGPSILRIQQVVRGDSAAYFCASSPGGGIQETQYFGPGTRLLVL.

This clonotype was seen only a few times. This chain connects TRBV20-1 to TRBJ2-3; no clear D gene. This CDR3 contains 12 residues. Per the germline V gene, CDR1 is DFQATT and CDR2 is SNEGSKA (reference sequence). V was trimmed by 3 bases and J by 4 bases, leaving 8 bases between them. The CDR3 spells CSASLVSDTQYF. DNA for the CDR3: TGCAGTGCTAGCCTAGTATCAGATACGCAGTATTTT.

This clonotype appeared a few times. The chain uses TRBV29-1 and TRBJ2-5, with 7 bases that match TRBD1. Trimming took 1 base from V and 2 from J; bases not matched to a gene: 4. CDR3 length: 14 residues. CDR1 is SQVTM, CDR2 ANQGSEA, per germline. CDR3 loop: CSVEGRGWQETQYF. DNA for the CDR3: TGCAGCGTTGAAGGCAGGGGGTGGCAAGAGACCCAGTACTTC.

CDR3 bases: TGTGCCAGCAGCTTAGGCGCGGGACAGGGGGCCTACGAGCAGTACTTC. Encoded protein: CASSLGAGQGAYEQYF. J is TRBJ2-4 and V is TRBV7-2; 11 positions agree with TRBD1. Gene TRBJ2-7 matches the end of the DNA better, so the J call may be wrong. This CDR3 spans 16 amino acids. Per germline, CDR1 SGHTA and CDR2 FQGNSA.

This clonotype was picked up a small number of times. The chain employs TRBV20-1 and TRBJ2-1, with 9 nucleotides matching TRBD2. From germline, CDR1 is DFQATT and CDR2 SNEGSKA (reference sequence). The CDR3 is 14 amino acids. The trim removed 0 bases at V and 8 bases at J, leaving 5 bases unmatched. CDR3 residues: CSARDGTSLHEQFF. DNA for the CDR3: TGCAGTGCTAGAGACGGGACTAGCCTTCATGAGCAGTTCTTC.